This is a list of T cell receptor beta chains from one sample in a study of post-analysis software for immune sequencing data. One entry per CDR3 protein, called by TCRdb with MiXCR from the PCR reads. The table lists 750,000 to 900,000 distinct CDR3 sequences, about half of them singletons. The source material was blood. These receptor sequences come from a girl aged 5-17 years with multiple sclerosis. CDR3s include the opening cysteine and the closing phenylalanine or tryptophan. Fields, in order: clone size, J gene, D gene, V gene, CDR3 DNA, CDR3 protein. The D gene is left open where the match is weak. The size field is filled for only some rows; it gives once, few, many or a size class.

size: .; J: TRBJ2-7; D: .; V: TRBV27; DNA: TGTGCCAGCAGTTTCCCGGTTAGCTCCTACGAGCAGTACTTC; CDR3: CASSFPVSSYEQYF
size: .; J: TRBJ2-5; D: TRBD1; V: TRBV7-6; DNA: TGTGCCAGCAGCTTAAGATCCGGGACAGGGGCACTGGGAGAGACCCAGTACTTC; CDR3: CASSLRSGTGALGETQYF
size: once; J: TRBJ2-3; D: .; V: TRBV29-1; DNA: TGCAGCGTGGACTCCGGGGGTGGGGTGGCGCAGTATTTT; CDR3: CSVDSGGGVAQYF
size: few; J: TRBJ2-1; D: .; V: TRBV29-1; DNA: TGCAGCGTGGACTGGGGTAATGAGCAGTTCTTC; CDR3: CSVDWGNEQFF
size: few; J: TRBJ1-4; D: .; V: TRBV4-1; DNA: TGCGCCAGCAGCTACTTCGGACAGTCTACAACTAATGAAAAACTGTTTTTT; CDR3: CASSYFGQSTTNEKLFF
size: .; J: TRBJ2-3; D: .; V: TRBV28; DNA: TGTGCCAGCAGTTGGAAGGACGTAATAGATACGCAGTATTTT; CDR3: CASSWKDVIDTQYF
size: .; J: TRBJ2-3; D: .; V: TRBV2; DNA: TGTGCCACCACGACAGCGGAGGGTAGCACAGATACGCAGTATTTT; CDR3: CATTTAEGSTDTQYF
size: few; J: TRBJ2-1; D: .; V: TRBV29-1; DNA: TGCAGCGTTTTTGCGGGACAATCTTACAATGAGCAGTTCTTC; CDR3: CSVFAGQSYNEQFF
size: .; J: TRBJ2-5; D: TRBD2; V: TRBV7-6; DNA: TGTGCCAGCAGCTCCAGCGGGAGGGCCGCCCAAGAGACCCAGTACTTC; CDR3: CASSSSGRAAQETQYF
size: .; J: TRBJ2-5; D: .; V: TRBV4-3; DNA: TGCGCCAGCAGCCAAGGTCCGGGGATACAAGAGACCCAGTACTTC; CDR3: CASSQGPGIQETQYF
size: .; J: TRBJ2-3; D: TRBD1; V: TRBV27; DNA: TGTGCCAGCAGTTTATCTGACAGGGGTGGCACAGATACGCAGTATTTT; CDR3: CASSLSDRGGTDTQYF
size: .; J: TRBJ2-1; D: TRBD2; V: TRBV29-1; DNA: TGCAGCGTGGAGAGACTAGCGGCTGACTCCTACAATGAGCAGTTCTTC; CDR3: CSVERLAADSYNEQFF
size: .; J: TRBJ2-7; D: TRBD2; V: TRBV29-1; DNA: TGCAGCGTCCGCCTTAGCGGGGGAACCTACGAGCAGTACTTC; CDR3: CSVRLSGGTYEQYF